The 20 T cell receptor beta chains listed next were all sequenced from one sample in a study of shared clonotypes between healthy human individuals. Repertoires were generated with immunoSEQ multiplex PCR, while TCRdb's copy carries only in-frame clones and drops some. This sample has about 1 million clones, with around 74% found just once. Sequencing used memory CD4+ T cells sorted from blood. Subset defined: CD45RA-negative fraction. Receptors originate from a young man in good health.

CDR3 amino acids: CASSEMGETQYF. CDR3 DNA: TGTGCCAGCAGTGAAATGGGAGAGACCCAGTACTTC. The chain uses TRBV2 and TRBJ2-5; D not resolved. Germline loops: CDR1 SNHLY, CDR2 FYNNEI. This CDR3 spans 12 amino acids. Trimming removed 2 bases from V and 4 bases from J, with 5 bases in between.

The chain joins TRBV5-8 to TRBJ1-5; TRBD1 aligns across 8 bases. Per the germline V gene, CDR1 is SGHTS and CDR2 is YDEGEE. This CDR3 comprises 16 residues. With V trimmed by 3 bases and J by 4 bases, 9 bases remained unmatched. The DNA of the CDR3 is TGTGCCAGCAGCTCACGGACAGGGTACGGGAATCAGCCCCAGCATTTT. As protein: CASSSRTGYGNQPQHF.

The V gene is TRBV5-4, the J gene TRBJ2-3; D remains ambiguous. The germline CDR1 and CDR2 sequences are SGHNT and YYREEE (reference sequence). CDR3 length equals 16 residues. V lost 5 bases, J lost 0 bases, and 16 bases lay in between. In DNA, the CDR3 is TGTGCCAGCAGTATAATAGGTCAGTTCAGCACAGATACGCAGTATTTT. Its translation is CASSIIGQFSTDTQYF.

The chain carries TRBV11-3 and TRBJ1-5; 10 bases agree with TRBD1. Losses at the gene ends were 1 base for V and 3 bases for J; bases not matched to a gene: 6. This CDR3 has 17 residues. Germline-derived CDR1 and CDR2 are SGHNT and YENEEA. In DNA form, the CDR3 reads TGTGCCAGCAGCTTAGTCGCCGACAGGGGGCACAATCAGCCCCAGCATTTT. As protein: CASSLVADRGHNQPQHF.

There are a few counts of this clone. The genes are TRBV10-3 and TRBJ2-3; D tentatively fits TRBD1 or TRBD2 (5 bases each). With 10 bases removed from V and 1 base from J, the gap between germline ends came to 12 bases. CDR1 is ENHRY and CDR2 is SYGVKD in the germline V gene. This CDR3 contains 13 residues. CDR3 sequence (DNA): TGTGCCACCGAGGGGAAGGGCACAGATACGCAGTATTTT. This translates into CATEGKGTDTQYF.

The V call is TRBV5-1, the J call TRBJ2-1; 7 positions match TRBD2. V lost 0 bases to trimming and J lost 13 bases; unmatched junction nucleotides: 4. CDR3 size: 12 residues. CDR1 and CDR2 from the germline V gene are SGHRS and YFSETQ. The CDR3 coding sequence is TGCGCCAGCAGCTTGGAGTGGGGACTACAGTTCTTC. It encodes CASSLEWGLQFF.

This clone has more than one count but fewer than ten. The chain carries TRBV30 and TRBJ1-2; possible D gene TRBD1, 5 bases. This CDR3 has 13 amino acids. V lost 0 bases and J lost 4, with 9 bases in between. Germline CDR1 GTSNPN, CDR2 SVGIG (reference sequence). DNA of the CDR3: TGTGCCTGGAGTGTCTGGGGACGCTATGGCTACACCTTC. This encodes CAWSVWGRYGYTF.

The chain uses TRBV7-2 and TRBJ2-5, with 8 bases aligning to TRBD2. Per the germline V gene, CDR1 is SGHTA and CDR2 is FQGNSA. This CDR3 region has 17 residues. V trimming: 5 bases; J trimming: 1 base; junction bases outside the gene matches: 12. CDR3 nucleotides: TGTGCCAGCAGCCGAAACGCCGGGAGGGGCGGCCAAGAGACCCAGTACTTC. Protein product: CASSRNAGRGGQETQYF.

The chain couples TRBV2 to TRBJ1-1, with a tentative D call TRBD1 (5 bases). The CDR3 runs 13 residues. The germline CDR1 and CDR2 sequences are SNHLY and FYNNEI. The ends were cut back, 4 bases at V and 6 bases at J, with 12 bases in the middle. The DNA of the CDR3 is TGTGCCAGCAGTGGCCCAGGGTACGCTGAAGCTTTCTTT. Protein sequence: CASSGPGYAEAFF.

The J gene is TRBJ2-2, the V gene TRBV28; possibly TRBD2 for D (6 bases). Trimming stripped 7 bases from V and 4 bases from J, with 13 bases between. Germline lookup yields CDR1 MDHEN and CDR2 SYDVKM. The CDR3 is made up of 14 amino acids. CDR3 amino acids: CASMAGTPTGELFF. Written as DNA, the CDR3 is TGTGCCAGCATGGCGGGAACCCCCACCGGGGAGCTGTTTTTT.

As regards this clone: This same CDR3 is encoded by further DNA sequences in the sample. CDR3 coding DNA: TGTGCCAGCAGTTTAGGCCAGGGAAACTACGAGCAGTACTTC. It specifies CASSLGQGNYEQYF. This chain joins TRBV28 and TRBJ2-7; D might be TRBD1 (5 bases). The CDR3 consists of 14 residues. CDR1 MDHEN and CDR2 SYDVKM come from the germline V gene. Between the trimmed V and J ends, which lost 2 bases and 3 bases, there was a span of 11 bases. The full variable domain, with the rest looked up from reference TRBV28 and TRBJ2-7, is DVKVTQSSRYLVKRTGEKVFLECVQDMDHENMFWYRQDPGLGLRLIYFSYDVKMKEKGDIPEGYSVSREKKERFSLILESASTNQTSMYLCASSLGQGNYEQYFGPGTRLTVT.

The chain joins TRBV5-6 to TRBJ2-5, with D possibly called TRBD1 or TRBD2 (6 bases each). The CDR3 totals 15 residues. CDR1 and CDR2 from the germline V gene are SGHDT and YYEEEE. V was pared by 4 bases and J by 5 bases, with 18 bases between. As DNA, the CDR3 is TGTGCCAGCAGCGTATCCCTCGGGGGCAGGGAGACCCAGTACTTC. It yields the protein CASSVSLGGRETQYF.

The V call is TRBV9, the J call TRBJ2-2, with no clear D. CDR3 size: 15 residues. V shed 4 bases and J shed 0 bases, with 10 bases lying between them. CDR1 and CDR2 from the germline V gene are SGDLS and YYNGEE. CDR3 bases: TGTGCCAGCAGCCCGTTCCTCGCGAACACCGGGGAGCTGTTTTTT. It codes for CASSPFLANTGELFF.

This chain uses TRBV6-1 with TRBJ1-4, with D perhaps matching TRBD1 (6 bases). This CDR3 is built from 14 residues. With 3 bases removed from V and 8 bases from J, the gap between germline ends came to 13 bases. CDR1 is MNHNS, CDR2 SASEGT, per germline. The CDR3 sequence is CASSDGGAREKLFF. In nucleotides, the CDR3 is TGTGCCAGCAGTGATGGGGGGGCGCGGGAAAAACTGTTTTTT.

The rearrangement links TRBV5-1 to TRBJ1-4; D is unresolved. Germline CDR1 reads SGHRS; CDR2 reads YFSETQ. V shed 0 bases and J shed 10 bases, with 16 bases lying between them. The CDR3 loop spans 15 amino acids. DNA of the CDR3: TGCGCCAGCAGCTTGGCTGGCTCCCGGGGTGGAAAACTGTTTTTT. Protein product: CASSLAGSRGGKLFF.

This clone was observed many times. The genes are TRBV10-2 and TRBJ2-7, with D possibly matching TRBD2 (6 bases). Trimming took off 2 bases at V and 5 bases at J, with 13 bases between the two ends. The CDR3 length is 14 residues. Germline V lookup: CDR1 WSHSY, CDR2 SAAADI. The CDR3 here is CASSEAGRSHEQYF. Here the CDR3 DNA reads TGCGCCAGCAGTGAGGCGGGGCGGTCCCACGAGCAGTACTTC.

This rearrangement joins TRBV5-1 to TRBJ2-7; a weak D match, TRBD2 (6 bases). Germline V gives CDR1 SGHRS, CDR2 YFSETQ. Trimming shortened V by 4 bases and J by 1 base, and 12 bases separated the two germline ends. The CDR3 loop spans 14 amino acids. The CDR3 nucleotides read TGCGCCAGCAGCACTCCCGGGGGTTCCTACGAGCAGTACTTC. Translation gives CASSTPGGSYEQYF.

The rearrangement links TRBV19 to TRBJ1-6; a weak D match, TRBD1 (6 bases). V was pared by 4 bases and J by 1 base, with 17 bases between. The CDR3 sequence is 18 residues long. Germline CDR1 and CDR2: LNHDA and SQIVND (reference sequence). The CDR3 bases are TGTGCCAGTAGTAGAGCGGGGCCTCAGGGGTCCTATAATTCACCCCTCCACTTT. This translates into CASSRAGPQGSYNSPLHF.

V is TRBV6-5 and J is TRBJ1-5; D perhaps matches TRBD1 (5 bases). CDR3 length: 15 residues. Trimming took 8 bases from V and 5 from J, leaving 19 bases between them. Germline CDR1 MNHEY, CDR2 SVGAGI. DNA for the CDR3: TGTGCCAGCCGGGGGGGTTACGGGCCTTATCAGCCCCAGCATTTT. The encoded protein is CASRGGYGPYQPQHF.

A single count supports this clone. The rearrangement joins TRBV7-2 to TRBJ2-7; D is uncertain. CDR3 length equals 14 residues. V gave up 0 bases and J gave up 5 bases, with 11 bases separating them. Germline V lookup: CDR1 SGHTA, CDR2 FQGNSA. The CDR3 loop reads CASSLAGSGNEQYF. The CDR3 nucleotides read TGTGCCAGCAGCTTAGCAGGTTCAGGCAACGAGCAGTACTTC.